Included here is one T cell receptor beta chain sequence, with context. Other DNA sequences of this sample code for an identical CDR3. CDR1 MDHEN and CDR2 SYDVKM come from the germline V gene. The CDR3 is made up of 14 amino acids. Trimming pared 5 bases from V and 3 bases from J, leaving 14 bases between. Method: immunoSEQ multiplex PCR; TCRdb's copy keeps in-frame clones and lacks some. The profile shows over 150,000 clones, 75% to 90% of them singletons. The sample belongs to a study of blood T cell repertoires in COVID-19. This TCR derives from a man aged 25 to 40 with acute or convalescent COVID-19. The sample taken for sequencing was peripheral blood. This chain joins TRBV28 and TRBJ2-7, with D possibly matching TRBD2 (6 bases). This CDR3 reads CASSLLAGLYEQYF. In DNA, the CDR3 is TGTGCCAGCAGTCTCTTGGCGGGACTCTACGAGCAGTACTTC.